This T cell receptor (beta chain) came from a study of T cells after yellow fever vaccination. As for the study in general: Any fraction with a low cell number was prepared using SMART-Seq v4 Ultra Low Input.

This clonotype showed up just a few times. What it binds is not known. Looked up from germline, CDR1 is LGHNA and CDR2 is YNFKEQ. The CDR3 has 13 amino acids. The V end was cut by 0 bases, the J end by 3 bases, with 5 bases between. Conversion of TCR transcripts into cDNA relied on 5'RACE template switching, which added a universal primer site and UMIs. Using its own MiXCR run on the 5' RACE reads, TCRdb lists one record per CDR3 protein. The table lists approximately 300,000 distinct CDR3 sequences, 6.8% of them singletons, with 15% to 20% in the top ten. The study's findings and limits: Repertoires sorted by FACS could include abundant clonotypes that are contaminants from the bulk population. Clones that expanded after primary vaccination mostly reappeared after the booster (just under 98% CD4, approximately 85% CD8).

The sequencing used PBMCs, collected around 45 days after the first yellow fever vaccination. The sequence derives from a man aged 18 to 35 who received the YFV17D yellow fever vaccine. The chain is built from TRBV4-2 and TRBJ1-1; D is uncertain. For the CDR3, the DNA is TGTGCCAGCAGCCAAGAGTGGGACACTGAAGCTTTCTTT. It translates to CASSQEWDTEAFF.